The source of this T cell receptor (beta chain) is a study of cytomegalovirus exposure and HLA in healthy donors. Profiling relied on immunoSEQ multiplex PCR, and the TCRdb table lists in-frame clones only, not all of them. The sample consists of around 250,000 clones, around 90% of them appearing once. The V end was cut by 2 bases, the J end by 6 bases, with 8 bases between. CDR1 and CDR2 from the germline V gene are KGHSH and LQKENI. This CDR3 has 13 amino acids. Material: PBMCs. This rearrangement joins TRBV18 to TRBJ1-5; D is unresolved. The sequence came from a woman aged 25-40 years in good health and CMV-seronegative. DNA for the CDR3: TGTGCCAGCTCACCAGGGGAACGTCAGCCCCAGCATTTT. Amino acids: CASSPGERQPQHF. Together with reference TRBV18 and TRBJ1-5, the CDR3 gives the full variable domain: NAGVMQNPRHLVRRRGQEARLRCSPMKGHSHVYWYRQLPEEGLKFMVYLQKENIIDESGMPKERFSAEFPKEGPSILRIQQVVRGDSAAYFCASSPGERQPQHFGDGTRLSIL.